This T cell receptor (beta chain) stems from a study of cytomegalovirus exposure and HLA in healthy donors. Overall study findings and caveats: Near-uniform donor sequencing depth was presumed by presence/absence analyses. Cytomegalovirus-associated TCR beta chains were listed, numbering 150 to 200. DRB1 had the most TCR associations and HLA-C the fewest, a later analysis found, with rates varying by HLA locus. In all likelihood, a cluster of highly shared sequence variants was a sequencing artifact.

Turning to this clone: Its specificity is unknown.

The V segment lost 4 bases and the J segment 6 bases; nucleotides outside the gene matches: 12. CDR3 length: 17 amino acids. Primers: 60 Vbeta forward and 13 Jbeta reverse. The protocol was immunoSEQ multiplex PCR, while the TCRdb copy is restricted to in-frame clones and leaves out a portion. This table has 150,000 to 200,000 clones, about 80% appearing once. The source material was PBMCs. V and J are TRBV6-7 and TRBJ1-6; 7 nucleotides match TRBD1. TRBV6-7 belongs to the ORF category, with a function that is uncertain. The TCR sequence derives from a woman aged 30 to 39 in good health and CMV-seronegative. The CDR3 loop is CASSWACWGQPNSPLHF. DNA of the CDR3: TGTGCCAGCAGTTGGGCTTGTTGGGGACAGCCTAATTCACCCCTCCACTTT.